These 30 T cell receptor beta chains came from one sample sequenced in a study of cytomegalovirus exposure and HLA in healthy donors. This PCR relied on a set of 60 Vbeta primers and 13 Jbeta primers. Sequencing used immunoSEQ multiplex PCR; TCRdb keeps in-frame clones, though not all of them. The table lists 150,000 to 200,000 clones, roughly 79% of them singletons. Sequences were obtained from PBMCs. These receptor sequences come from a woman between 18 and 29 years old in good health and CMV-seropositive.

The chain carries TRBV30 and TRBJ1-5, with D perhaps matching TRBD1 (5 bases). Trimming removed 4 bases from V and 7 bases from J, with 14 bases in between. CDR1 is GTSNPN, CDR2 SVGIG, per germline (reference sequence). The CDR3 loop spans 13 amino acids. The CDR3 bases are TGTGCCTGGACACCGACAGACGGGCAGCCCCAGCATTTT. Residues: CAWTPTDGQPQHF. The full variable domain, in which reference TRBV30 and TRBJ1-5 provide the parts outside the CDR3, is SQTIHQWPATLVQPVGSPLSLECTVEGTSNPNLYWYRQAAGRGLQLLFYSVGIGQISSEVPQNLSASRPQDRQFILSSKKLLLSDSGFYLCAWTPTDGQPQHFGDGTRLSIL.

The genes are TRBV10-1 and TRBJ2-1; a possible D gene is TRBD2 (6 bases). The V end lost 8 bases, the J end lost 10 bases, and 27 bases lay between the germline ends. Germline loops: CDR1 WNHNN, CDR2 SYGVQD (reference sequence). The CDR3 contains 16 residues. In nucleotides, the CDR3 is TGCGCCAGCGGGACCACCAGAAGACTAGGCCGAGGGGAGCAGTTCTTC. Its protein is CASGTTRRLGRGEQFF.

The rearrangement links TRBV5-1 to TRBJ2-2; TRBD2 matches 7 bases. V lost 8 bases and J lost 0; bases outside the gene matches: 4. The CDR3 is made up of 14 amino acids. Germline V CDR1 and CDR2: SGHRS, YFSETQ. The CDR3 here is CASQREANTGELFF. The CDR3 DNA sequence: TGCGCCAGTCAGCGGGAAGCGAACACCGGGGAGCTGTTTTTT. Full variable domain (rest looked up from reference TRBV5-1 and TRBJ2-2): KAGVTQTPRYLIKTRGQQVTLSCSPISGHRSVSWYQQTPGQGLQFLFEYFSETQRNKGNFPGRFSGRQFSNSRSEMNVSTLELGDSALYLCASQREANTGELFFGEGSRLTVL.

The CDR3 DNA follows: TGTGCCTGGGGAAGGGGGACAGGGGGCCTCTCTGGAAACACCATATATTTT. This codes for CAWGRGTGGLSGNTIYF. The rearrangement links TRBV30 to TRBJ1-3; 12 bases match TRBD1. There are 17 residues in the CDR3. Per germline, CDR1 GTSNPN and CDR2 SVGIG (reference sequence). V lost 5 bases and J lost 0; bases outside the gene matches: 8.

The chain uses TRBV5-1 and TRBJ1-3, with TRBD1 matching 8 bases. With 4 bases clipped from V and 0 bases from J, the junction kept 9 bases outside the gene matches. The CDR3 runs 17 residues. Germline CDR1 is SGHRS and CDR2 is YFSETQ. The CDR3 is CASSPDRGQNSGNTIYF. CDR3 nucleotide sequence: TGCGCCAGCAGCCCCGACAGGGGCCAAAACTCTGGAAACACCATATATTTT. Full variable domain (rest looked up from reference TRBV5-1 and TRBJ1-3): KAGVTQTPRYLIKTRGQQVTLSCSPISGHRSVSWYQQTPGQGLQFLFEYFSETQRNKGNFPGRFSGRQFSNSRSEMNVSTLELGDSALYLCASSPDRGQNSGNTIYFGEGSWLTVV.

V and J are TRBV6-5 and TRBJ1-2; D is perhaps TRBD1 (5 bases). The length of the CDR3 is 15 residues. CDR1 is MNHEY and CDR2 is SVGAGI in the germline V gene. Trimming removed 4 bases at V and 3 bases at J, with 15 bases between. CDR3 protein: CASSSMAGRYYGYTF. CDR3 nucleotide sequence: TGTGCCAGCAGTTCCATGGCAGGGCGTTACTATGGCTACACCTTC.

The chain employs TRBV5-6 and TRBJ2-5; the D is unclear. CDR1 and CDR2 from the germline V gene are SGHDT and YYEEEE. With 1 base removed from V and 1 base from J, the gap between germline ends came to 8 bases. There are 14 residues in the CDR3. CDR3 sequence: CASSLLSGQETQYF. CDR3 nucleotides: TGTGCCAGCAGCTTGCTGTCAGGCCAAGAGACCCAGTACTTC.

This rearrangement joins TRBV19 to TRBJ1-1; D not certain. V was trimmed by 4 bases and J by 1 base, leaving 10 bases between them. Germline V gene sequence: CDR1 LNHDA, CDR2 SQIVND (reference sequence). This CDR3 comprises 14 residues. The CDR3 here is CASSRSAGNTEAFF. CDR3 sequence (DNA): TGTGCCAGTAGTAGGTCCGCAGGGAACACTGAAGCTTTCTTT.

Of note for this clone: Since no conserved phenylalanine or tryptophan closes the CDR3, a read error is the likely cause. The CDR3 is CATHPGGLGTEAFL. CDR3 DNA: TGCGCCACCCATCCCGGGGGTTTGGGCACTGAAGCTTTCCTT. The chain couples TRBV4-1 to TRBJ1-1; possible D gene TRBD1, 5 bases. Germline CDR1 is MGHRA and CDR2 is YSYEKL. The CDR3 spans 14 residues. Trimming shortened V by 10 bases and J by 4 bases, and 19 bases separated the two germline ends.

In nucleotides, the CDR3 is TGTGCCAGCGCCCTGAACCGCCGAGGCCTCGGGGTGTATTTT. It codes for CASALNRRGLGVYF. V is TRBV28 and J is TRBJ1-3; D is uncertain. CDR3 size: 14 residues. Trimming pared 8 bases from V and 16 bases from J, leaving 27 bases between. CDR1 and CDR2 (germline): MDHEN, SYDVKM.

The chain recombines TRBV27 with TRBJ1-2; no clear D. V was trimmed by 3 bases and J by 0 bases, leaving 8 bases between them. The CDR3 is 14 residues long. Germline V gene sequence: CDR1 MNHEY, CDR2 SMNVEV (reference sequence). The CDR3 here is CASSFADTNYGYTF. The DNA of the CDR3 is TGTGCCAGCAGTTTTGCAGATACTAACTATGGCTACACCTTC.

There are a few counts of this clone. The CDR3 DNA sequence: TGTGCCAGCAGGGAGCCGGGACAGGGTTTTGAAGCTTTCTTT. Its translation is CASREPGQGFEAFF. This chain links TRBV5-5 with TRBJ1-1; the match to TRBD1 covers 9 bases. CDR3 length equals 14 residues. Germline trimming cut 5 bases from V and 7 bases from J; bases unmatched to any gene: 9. Germline V CDR1 and CDR2: SGHKS, YYEKEE (reference sequence).

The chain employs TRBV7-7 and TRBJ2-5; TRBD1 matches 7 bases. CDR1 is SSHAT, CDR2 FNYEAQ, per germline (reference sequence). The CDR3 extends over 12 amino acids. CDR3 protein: CASGTEEETQYF. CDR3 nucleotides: TGTGCTAGTGGGACAGAAGAAGAGACCCAGTACTTC.

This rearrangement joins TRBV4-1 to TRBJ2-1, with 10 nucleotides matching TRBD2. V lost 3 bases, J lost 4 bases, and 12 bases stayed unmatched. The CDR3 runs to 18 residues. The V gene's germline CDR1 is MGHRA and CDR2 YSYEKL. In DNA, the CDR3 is TGCGCCAGCAGCCACCAAATGGAACTAGCGGGGAAATACAATGAGCAGTTCTTC. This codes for CASSHQMELAGKYNEQFF.

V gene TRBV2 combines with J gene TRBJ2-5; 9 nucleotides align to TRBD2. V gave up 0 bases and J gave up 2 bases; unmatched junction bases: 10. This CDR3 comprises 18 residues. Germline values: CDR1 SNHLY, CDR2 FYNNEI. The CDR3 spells CASSEARDSGGWQETQYF. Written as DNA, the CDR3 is TGTGCCAGCAGTGAAGCACGGGATAGCGGGGGTTGGCAAGAGACCCAGTACTTC.

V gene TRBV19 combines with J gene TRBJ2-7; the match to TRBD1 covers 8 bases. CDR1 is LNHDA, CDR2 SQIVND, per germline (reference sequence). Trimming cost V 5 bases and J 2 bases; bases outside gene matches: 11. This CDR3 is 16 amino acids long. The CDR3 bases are TGTGCCAGTAGTGCCTCTCACAGGGGGAGAGCCTACGAGCAGTACTTC. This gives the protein CASSASHRGRAYEQYF.

CDR3 sequence: CASSFGGSSYEQYF. The CDR3 DNA reads TGCGCCAGCAGCTTTGGTGGGAGCTCCTACGAGCAGTACTTC. The chain joins TRBV5-1 to TRBJ2-7; perhaps TRBD2 as D (5 bases). The V and J ends lost 2 bases and 0 bases respectively, with 9 bases between them. The CDR3 covers 14 residues. CDR1 and CDR2 (germline): SGHRS, YFSETQ.

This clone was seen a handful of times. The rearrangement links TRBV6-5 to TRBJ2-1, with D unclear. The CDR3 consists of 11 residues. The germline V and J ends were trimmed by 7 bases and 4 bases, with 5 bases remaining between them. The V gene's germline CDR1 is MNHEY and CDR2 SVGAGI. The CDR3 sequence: CASNWYNEQFF. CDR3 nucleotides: TGTGCCAGCAACTGGTACAATGAGCAGTTCTTC.

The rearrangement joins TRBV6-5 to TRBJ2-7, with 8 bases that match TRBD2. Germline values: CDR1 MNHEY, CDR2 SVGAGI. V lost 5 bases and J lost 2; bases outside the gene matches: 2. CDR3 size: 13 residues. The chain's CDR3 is CASSRGGAYEQYF. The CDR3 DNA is TGTGCCAGCAGTCGGGGGGGTGCCTACGAGCAGTACTTC.

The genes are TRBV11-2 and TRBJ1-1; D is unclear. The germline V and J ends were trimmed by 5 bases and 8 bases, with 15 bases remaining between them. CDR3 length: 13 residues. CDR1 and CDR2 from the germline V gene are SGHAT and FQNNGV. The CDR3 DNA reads TGTGCCAGCAGCGCACTTCTCGAGATGGAAGCTTTCTTT. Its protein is CASSALLEMEAFF. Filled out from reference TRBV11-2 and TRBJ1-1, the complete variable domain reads EAGVAQSPRYKIIEKRQSVAFWCNPISGHATLYWYQQILGQGPKLLIQFQNNGVVDDSQLPKDRFSAERLKGVDSTLKIQPAKLEDSAVYLCASSALLEMEAFFGQGTRLTVV.

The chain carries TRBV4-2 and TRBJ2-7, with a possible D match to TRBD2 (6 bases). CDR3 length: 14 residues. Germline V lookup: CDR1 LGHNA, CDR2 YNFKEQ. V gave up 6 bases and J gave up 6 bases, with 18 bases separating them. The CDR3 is CASRDGTPVGEQYF. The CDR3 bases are TGTGCCAGCAGGGACGGGACTCCCGTGGGCGAGCAGTACTTC.

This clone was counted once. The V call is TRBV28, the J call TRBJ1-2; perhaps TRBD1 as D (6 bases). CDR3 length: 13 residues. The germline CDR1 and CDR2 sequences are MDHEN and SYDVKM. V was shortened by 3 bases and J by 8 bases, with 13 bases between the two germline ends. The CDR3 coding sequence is TGTGCCAGCAGTTTTCCAGGGGTGGGCGGCTACACCTTC. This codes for CASSFPGVGGYTF.

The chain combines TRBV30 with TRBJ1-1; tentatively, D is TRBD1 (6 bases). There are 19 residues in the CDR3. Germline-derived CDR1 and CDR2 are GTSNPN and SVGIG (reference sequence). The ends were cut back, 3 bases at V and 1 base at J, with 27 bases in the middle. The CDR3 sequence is CAWSPYPGGLLLENTEAFF. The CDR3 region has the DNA TGTGCCTGGAGCCCCTACCCGGGGGGCCTCCTCCTTGAGAACACTGAAGCTTTCTTT.

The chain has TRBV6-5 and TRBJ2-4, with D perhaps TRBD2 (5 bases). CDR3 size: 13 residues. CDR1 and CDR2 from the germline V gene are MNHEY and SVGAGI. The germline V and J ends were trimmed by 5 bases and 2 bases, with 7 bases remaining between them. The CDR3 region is CASSAGTKNIQYF. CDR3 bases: TGTGCCAGCAGTGCCGGGACCAAAAACATTCAGTACTTC.

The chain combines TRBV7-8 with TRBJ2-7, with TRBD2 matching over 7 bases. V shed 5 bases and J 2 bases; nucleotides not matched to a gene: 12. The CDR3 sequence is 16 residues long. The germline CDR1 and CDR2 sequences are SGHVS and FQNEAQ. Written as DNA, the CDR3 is TGTGCCAGCAGCCAGTACCGGGGGAGGGCTACCTACGAGCAGTACTTC. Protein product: CASSQYRGRATYEQYF.

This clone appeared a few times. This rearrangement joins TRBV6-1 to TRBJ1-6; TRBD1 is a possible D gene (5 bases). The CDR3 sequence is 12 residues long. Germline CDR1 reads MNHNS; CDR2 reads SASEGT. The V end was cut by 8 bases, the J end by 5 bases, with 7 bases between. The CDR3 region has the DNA TGTGCCAGCTCGGGGGATAATTCACCCCTCCACTTT. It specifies CASSGDNSPLHF.

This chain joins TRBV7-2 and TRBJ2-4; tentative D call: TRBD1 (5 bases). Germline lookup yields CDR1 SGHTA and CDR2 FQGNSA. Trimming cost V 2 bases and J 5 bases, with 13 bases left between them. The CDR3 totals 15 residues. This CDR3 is CASSLMGLDENIQYF. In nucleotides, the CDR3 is TGTGCCAGCAGCTTAATGGGGCTCGACGAAAACATTCAGTACTTC.

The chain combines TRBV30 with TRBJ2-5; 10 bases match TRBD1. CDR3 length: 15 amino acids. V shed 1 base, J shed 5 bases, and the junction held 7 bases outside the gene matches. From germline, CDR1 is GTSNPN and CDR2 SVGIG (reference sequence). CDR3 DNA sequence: TGTGCCTGGAGTGAGGAGACAGGGGGCGCGGAGACCCAGTACTTC. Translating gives CAWSEETGGAETQYF.

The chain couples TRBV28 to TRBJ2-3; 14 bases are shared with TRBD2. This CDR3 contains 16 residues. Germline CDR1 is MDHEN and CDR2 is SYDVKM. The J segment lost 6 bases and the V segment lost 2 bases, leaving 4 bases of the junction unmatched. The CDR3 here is CASSLVGLAGADTQYF. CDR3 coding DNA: TGTGCCAGCAGTTTAGTGGGACTAGCGGGGGCCGATACGCAGTATTTT.

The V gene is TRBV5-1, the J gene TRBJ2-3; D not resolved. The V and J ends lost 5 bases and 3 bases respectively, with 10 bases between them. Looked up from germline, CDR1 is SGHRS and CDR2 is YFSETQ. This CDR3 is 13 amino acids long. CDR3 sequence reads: CASRWALTDTQYF. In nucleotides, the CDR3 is TGCGCCAGCAGGTGGGCGCTGACAGATACGCAGTATTTT. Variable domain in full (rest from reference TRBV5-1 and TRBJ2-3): KAGVTQTPRYLIKTRGQQVTLSCSPISGHRSVSWYQQTPGQGLQFLFEYFSETQRNKGNFPGRFSGRQFSNSRSEMNVSTLELGDSALYLCASRWALTDTQYFGPGTRLTVL.